This T cell receptor (beta chain) was sequenced in a study of cytomegalovirus exposure and HLA in healthy donors. Study-level results: Near-uniform donor sequencing depth was presumed by presence/absence analyses.

The sample holds one count of this clone. Antigen unknown. The PCR was carried out with 60 Vbeta primers and 13 Jbeta primers. The table came from immunoSEQ multiplex PCR; TCRdb's copy has only in-frame clones and leaves some out. This sample carries tens of thousands of clones, approximately 70% of them seen once, and the ten largest clones take roughly 21%. In germline, CDR1 is GTSNPN, CDR2 SVGIG (reference sequence). Trimming cost V 0 bases and J 0 bases, with 9 bases left between them. CDR3 size: 15 residues. The sequencing sample was made of PBMCs. The receptor was isolated from a woman aged 55-70 years in good health and CMV-seropositive. The rearrangement joins TRBV30 to TRBJ1-5; D is unclear. The CDR3 reads CAWSVGVYSNQPQHF. The CDR3 coding sequence is TGTGCCTGGAGTGTAGGAGTCTATAGCAATCAGCCCCAGCATTTT.